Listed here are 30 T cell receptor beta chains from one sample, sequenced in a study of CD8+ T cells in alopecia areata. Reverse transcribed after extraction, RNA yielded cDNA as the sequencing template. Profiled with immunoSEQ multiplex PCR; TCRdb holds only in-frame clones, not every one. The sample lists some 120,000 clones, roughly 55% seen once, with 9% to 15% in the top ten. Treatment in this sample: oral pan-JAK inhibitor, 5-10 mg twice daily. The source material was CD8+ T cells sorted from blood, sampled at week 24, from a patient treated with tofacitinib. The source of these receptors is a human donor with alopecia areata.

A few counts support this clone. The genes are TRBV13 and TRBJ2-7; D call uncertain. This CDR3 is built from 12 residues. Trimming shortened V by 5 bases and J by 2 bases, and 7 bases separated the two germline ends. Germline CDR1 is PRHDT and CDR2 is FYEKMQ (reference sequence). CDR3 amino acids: CASSKEPYEQYF. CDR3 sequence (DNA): TGTGCCAGCAGCAAAGAACCCTACGAGCAGTACTTC.

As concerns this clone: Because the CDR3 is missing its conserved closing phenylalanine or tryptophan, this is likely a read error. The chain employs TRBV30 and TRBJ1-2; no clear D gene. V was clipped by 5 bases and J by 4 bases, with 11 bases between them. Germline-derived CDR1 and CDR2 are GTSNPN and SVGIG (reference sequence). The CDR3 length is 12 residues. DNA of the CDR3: TGTGCCTGGGGAGAACCGGTCTATGGCTACACCTCC. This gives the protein CAWGEPVYGYTS.

The CDR3 nucleotides read TGTGCCAGCAGTTACCAGTTGTCGAACACCGGGGAGCTGTTTTTT. This translates into CASSYQLSNTGELFF. This chain connects TRBV6-5 to TRBJ2-2; D gene uncertain. CDR3 length equals 15 residues. From germline, CDR1 is MNHEY and CDR2 SVGAGI. V was cut by 2 bases and J by 0 bases, with 7 bases left in between.

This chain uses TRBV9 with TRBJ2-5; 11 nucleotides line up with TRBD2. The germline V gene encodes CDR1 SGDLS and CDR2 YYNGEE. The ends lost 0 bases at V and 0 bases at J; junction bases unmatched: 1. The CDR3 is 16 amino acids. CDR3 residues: CASSVGLAGNQETQYF. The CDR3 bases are TGTGCCAGCAGCGTAGGACTAGCGGGGAACCAAGAGACCCAGTACTTC.

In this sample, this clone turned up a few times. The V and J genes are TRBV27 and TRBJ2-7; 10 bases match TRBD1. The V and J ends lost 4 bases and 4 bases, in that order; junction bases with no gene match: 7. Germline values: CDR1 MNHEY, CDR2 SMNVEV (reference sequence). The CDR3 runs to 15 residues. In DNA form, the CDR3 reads TGTGCCAGCAGTTCCCCGGACAGGGGGTATTACGAGCAGTACTTC. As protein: CASSSPDRGYYEQYF.

The DNA of the CDR3 is TGTGCCAGCAGTTTCGGGGCCGAGCAGTACTTC. Residues: CASSFGAEQYF. The genes are TRBV27 and TRBJ2-7, with D perhaps TRBD1 or TRBD2 (5 bases each). The CDR3 runs 11 residues. From germline, CDR1 is MNHEY and CDR2 SMNVEV (reference sequence). V was shortened by 3 bases and J by 6 bases, with 6 bases between the two germline ends.

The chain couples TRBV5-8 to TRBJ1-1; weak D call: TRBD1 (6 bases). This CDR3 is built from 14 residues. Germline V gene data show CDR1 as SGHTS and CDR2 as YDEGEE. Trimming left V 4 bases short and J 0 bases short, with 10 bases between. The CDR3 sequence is CASSPTGMNTEAFF. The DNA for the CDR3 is TGTGCCAGCAGCCCGACAGGAATGAACACTGAAGCTTTCTTT.

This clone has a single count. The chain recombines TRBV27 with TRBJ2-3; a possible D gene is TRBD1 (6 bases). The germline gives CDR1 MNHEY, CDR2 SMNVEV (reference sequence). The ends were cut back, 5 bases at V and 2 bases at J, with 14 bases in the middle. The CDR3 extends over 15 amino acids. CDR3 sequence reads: CASSDATGVTDTQYF. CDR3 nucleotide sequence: TGTGCCAGCAGTGACGCGACAGGCGTCACAGATACGCAGTATTTT.

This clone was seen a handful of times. The CDR3 sequence: CASLVSDSYEQYF. DNA for the CDR3: TGTGCCAGCCTGGTGTCAGATTCCTACGAGCAGTACTTC. The chain links TRBV6-6 to TRBJ2-7; the D is unclear. V lost 8 bases and J 1 base, leaving 12 bases between the germline ends. Germline CDR1 reads MNHNY; CDR2 reads SVGAGI (reference sequence). The CDR3 has 13 amino acids.

This CDR3 is CASSLATGVITNEQFF. In nucleotides, the CDR3 is TGTGCCAGCAGCTTAGCGACAGGGGTAATAACAAATGAGCAGTTCTTC. The chain recombines TRBV7-9 with TRBJ2-1; the match to TRBD1 covers 8 bases. The CDR3 covers 16 residues. Germline CDR1 reads SEHNR; CDR2 reads FQNEAQ (reference sequence). The junction had 8 bases not matched to a gene; V was cut back by 0 bases and J by 7 bases.

CDR3 in DNA: TGTGCCAGCAGCTCCCACAGGGACTCTAACTATGGCTACACCTTC. As protein: CASSSHRDSNYGYTF. The rearrangement uses TRBV13 and TRBJ1-2, with D maybe TRBD1 (6 bases). The CDR3 has 15 residues. Trimming removed 4 bases at V and 0 bases at J, with 12 bases between. The germline V gene encodes CDR1 PRHDT and CDR2 FYEKMQ (reference sequence).

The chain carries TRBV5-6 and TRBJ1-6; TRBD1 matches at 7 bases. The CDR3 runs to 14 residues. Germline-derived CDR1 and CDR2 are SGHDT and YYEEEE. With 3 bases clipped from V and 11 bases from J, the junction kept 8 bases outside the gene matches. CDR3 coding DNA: TGTGCCAGCAGCTCCGACACAGGGGAGGCACCCCTCCACTTT. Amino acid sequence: CASSSDTGEAPLHF.

The CDR3 loop reads CASRWRGWMQYF. CDR3 bases: TGTGCCAGCAGGTGGAGGGGCTGGATGCAGTACTTC. V is TRBV2 and J is TRBJ2-7; a weak D match, TRBD2 (6 bases). Germline values: CDR1 SNHLY, CDR2 FYNNEI. The V end was cut by 6 bases, the J end by 9 bases, with 15 bases between. This CDR3 is built from 12 residues.

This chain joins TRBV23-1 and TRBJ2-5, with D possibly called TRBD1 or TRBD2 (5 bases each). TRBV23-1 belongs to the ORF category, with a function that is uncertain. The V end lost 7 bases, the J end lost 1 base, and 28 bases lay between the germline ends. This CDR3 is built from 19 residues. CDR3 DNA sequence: TGCGCCAGCACCTCCCTGGGGGATTGGGGGAGATATTCCCAAGAGACCCAGTACTTC. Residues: CASTSLGDWGRYSQETQYF.

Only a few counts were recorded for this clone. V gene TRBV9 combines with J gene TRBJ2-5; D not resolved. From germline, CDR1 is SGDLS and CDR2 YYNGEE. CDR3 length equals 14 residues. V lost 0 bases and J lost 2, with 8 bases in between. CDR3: CASSVEPAQETQYF. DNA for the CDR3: TGTGCCAGCAGCGTAGAGCCGGCGCAAGAGACCCAGTACTTC.

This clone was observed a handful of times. CDR3 DNA: TGCGCCAGCAGTGATGGTCTAGGAGGGTCAGTCTCCTACGAGCAGTACTTC. Its translation is CASSDGLGGSVSYEQYF. The J gene is TRBJ2-7, the V gene TRBV10-2, with a weak D call TRBD2 (6 bases). Trimming cost V 3 bases and J 0 bases, with 18 bases left between them. Per the germline V gene, CDR1 is WSHSY and CDR2 is SAAADI. This CDR3 contains 17 residues.

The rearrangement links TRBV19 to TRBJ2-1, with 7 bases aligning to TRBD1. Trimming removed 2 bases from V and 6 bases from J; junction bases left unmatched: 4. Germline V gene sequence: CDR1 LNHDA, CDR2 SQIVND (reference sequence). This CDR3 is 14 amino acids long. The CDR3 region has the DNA TGTGCCAGTAGTATAATTCCAGGGGGCAATGAGCAGTTCTTC. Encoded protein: CASSIIPGGNEQFF.

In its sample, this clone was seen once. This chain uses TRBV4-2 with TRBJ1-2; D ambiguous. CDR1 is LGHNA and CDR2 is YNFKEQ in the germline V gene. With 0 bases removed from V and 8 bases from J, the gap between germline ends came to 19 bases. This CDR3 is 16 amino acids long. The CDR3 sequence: CASSQDSQIVLTGYTF. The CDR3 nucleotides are TGTGCCAGCAGCCAAGATAGTCAAATTGTCCTCACGGGCTACACCTTC.

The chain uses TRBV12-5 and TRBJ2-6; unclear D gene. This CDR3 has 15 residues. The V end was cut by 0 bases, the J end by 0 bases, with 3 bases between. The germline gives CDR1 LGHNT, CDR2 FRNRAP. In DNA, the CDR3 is TGTGCTAGTGGTTTGGTCCCCTCTGGGGCCAACGTCCTGACTTTC. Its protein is CASGLVPSGANVLTF.

This CDR3 reads CASSQGSGGGYEQYF. CDR3 bases: TGCGCCAGCAGCCAAGGGAGCGGGGGGGGATACGAGCAGTACTTC. J is TRBJ2-7 and V is TRBV4-1, with 10 positions matching TRBD2. V lost 1 base and J lost 4; bases outside the gene matches: 4. Germline V gene sequence: CDR1 MGHRA, CDR2 YSYEKL. The CDR3 loop spans 15 amino acids.

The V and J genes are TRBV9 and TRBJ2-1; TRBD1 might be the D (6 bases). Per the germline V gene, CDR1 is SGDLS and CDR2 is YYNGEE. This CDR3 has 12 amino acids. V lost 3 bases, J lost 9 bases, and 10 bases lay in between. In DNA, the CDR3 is TGTGCCAGCAGCGCCCAGGGGATTGAGCAGTTCTTC. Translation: CASSAQGIEQFF.

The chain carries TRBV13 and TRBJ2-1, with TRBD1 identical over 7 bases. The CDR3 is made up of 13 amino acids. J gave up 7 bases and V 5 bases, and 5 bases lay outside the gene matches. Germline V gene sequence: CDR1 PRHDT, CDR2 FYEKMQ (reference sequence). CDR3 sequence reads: CASSPTGTNEQFF. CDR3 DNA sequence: TGTGCCAGCAGCCCGACAGGGACGAATGAGCAGTTCTTC.

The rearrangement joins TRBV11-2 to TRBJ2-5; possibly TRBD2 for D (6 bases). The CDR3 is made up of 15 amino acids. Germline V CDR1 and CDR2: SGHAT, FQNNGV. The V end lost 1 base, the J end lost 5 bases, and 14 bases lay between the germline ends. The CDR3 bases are TGTGCCAGCAGCTTAGGGCCCGGGACTGGGGAGACCCAGTACTTC. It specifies CASSLGPGTGETQYF.

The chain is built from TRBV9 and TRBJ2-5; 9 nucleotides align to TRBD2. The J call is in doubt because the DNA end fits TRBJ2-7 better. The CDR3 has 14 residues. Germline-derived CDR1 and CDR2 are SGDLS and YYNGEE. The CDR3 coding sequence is TGTGCCAGCAGCGCCGCGGGAGGGACCTACGAGCAGTACTTC. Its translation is CASSAAGGTYEQYF.

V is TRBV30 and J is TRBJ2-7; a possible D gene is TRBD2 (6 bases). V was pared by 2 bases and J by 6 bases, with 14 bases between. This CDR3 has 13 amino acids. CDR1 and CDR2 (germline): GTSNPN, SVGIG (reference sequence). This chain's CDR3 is CAWSHSEGSEQYF. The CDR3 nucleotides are TGTGCCTGGAGTCACTCGGAGGGTTCCGAGCAGTACTTC.

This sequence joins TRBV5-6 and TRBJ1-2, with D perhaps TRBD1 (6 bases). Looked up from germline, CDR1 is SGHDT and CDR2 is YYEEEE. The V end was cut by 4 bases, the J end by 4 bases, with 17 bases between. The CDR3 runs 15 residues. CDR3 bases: TGTGCCAGCAGCGTCCCTTCGGAGGGGGTCTATGGCTACACCTTC. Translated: CASSVPSEGVYGYTF.

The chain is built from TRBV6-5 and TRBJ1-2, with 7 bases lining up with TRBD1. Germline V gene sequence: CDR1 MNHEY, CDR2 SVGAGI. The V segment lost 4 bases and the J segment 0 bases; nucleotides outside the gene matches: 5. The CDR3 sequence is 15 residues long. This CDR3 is CASSSRQGSNYGYTF. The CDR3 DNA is TGTGCCAGCAGTTCGAGACAGGGATCTAACTATGGCTACACCTTC.

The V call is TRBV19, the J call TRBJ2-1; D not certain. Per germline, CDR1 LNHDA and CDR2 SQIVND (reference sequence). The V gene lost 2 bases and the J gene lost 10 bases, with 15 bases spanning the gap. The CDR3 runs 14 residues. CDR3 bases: TGTGCCAGTAGTATACCCCAGACCTCTCAGGAGCAGTTCTTC. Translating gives CASSIPQTSQEQFF.

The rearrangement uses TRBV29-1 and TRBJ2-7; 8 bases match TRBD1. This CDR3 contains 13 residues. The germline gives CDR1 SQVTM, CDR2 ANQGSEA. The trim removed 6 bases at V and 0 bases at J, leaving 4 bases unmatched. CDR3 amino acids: CSVRTGRSYEQYF. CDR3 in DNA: TGCAGCGTCAGGACAGGGCGCTCCTACGAGCAGTACTTC.

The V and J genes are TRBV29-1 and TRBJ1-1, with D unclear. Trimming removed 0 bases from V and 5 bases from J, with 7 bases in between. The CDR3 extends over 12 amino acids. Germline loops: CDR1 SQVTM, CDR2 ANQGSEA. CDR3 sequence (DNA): TGCAGCGTTGAAGAGGGTTCGACTGAAGCTTTCTTT. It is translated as CSVEEGSTEAFF.